Listed below are T cell receptor beta chains from one sample, sequenced in a study of a mutant IDH1 vaccine in newly diagnosed glioma. Data came from immunoSEQ multiplex PCR; TCRdb stores just in-frame clones and leaves some out. This table has tens of thousands of clones, roughly four fifths appearing once. Their antigens remain unidentified. The sequences come from PBMCs, collected from a glioma patient whose treatment included an IDH1 peptide vaccine. The receptor source for this set is a man aged 50 or older with glioma. Both conserved end residues are part of each CDR3. A D gene is named only where the DNA matches it firmly. Clone size, where shown, is once, few, many, or a class for clones that have expanded.

size: few
D: -
V: TRBV10-3
J: TRBJ1-1
DNA: TGTGCCATCAGTGAGAGGACATTGAACACTGAAGCTTTCTTT
CDR3: CAISERTLNTEAFF

size: few
D: -
V: TRBV5-1
J: TRBJ1-2
DNA: TGCGCCAGCAGCGTGGACATTTACTATGGCTACACCTTC
CDR3: CASSVDIYYGYTF

size: -
D: -
V: TRBV5-4
J: TRBJ1-2
DNA: TGTGCCAGCAGCCCACGCTTGACAGCTAACTATGGCTACACCTTC
CDR3: CASSPRLTANYGYTF

size: -
D: -
V: TRBV18
J: TRBJ1-2
DNA: TGTGCCAGCTCTAAGGCAGGGGATCGGGATGGCTACACCTTC
CDR3: CASSKAGDRDGYTF

size: few
D: TRBD1
V: TRBV2
J: TRBJ1-4
DNA: TGTGCCAGCAGATGGACAGGGGCAGAGGGTGAAAAACTGTTTTTT
CDR3: CASRWTGAEGEKLFF

size: -
D: -
V: TRBV6-5
J: TRBJ2-7
DNA: TGTGCCAGCAGACCTACGACAGGTTCTACCTACGAGCAGTACTTC
CDR3: CASRPTTGSTYEQYF

size: few
D: TRBD1
V: TRBV10-3
J: TRBJ1-1
DNA: TGTGCCATCAGTGATTATTCCAGACAGGGGAACACTGAAGCTTTCTTT
CDR3: CAISDYSRQGNTEAFF

size: -
D: -
V: TRBV7-2
J: TRBJ1-1
DNA: TGTGCCAGCAGCTTCCTCTCATTGAACACTGAAGCTTTCTTT
CDR3: CASSFLSLNTEAFF

size: -
D: TRBD1
V: TRBV10-3
J: TRBJ2-7
DNA: TGTGCCATCAGTGAGGTACCGGGACAGGGTCCCGAGCAGTACTTC
CDR3: CAISEVPGQGPEQYF

size: -
D: -
V: TRBV6-5
J: TRBJ1-2
DNA: TGTGCCAGCAGTTACGACAGCCGCTCCTATGGCTACACCTTC
CDR3: CASSYDSRSYGYTF

size: -
D: -
V: TRBV5-1
J: TRBJ2-2
DNA: TGCGCCAGCAGCTTGTTAGAACGGGGCACCGGGGAGCTGTTTTTT
CDR3: CASSLLERGTGELFF

size: -
D: -
V: TRBV14
J: TRBJ1-2
DNA: TGTGCCAGCAGCCGAACAGGAAATAGTGGCTACACCTTC
CDR3: CASSRTGNSGYTF

size: medium-sized
D: TRBD2
V: TRBV6-1
J: TRBJ2-7
DNA: TGTGCCAGCAGTGAAGGGACTAGCGGGGGTTACGAGCAGTACTTC
CDR3: CASSEGTSGGYEQYF

size: -
D: -
V: TRBV4-1
J: TRBJ2-5
DNA: TGCGCCAGCAGCCAAGTTAGCGGAGGCTACCAAGAGACCCAGTACTTC
CDR3: CASSQVSGGYQETQYF

size: -
D: -
V: TRBV2
J: TRBJ2-6
DNA: TGTGCCAGCAGTGAGGCGGTTTTGTACTCTGGGGCCAACGTCCTGACTTTC
CDR3: CASSEAVLYSGANVLTF

size: -
D: -
V: TRBV5-6
J: TRBJ1-1
DNA: TGTGCCAGCAGCTTGGACGCGTCCAGAGGAGCTTTCTTT
CDR3: CASSLDASRGAFF

size: -
D: -
V: TRBV7-6
J: TRBJ2-2
DNA: TGTGCCAGCAGCCCACAGGGACGTGTAACCGGGGAGCTGTTTTTT
CDR3: CASSPQGRVTGELFF

size: -
D: -
V: TRBV5-1
J: TRBJ2-6
DNA: TGCGCCAGCAGCTTGGCTAACTCTGGGGCCAACGTCCTGACTTTC
CDR3: CASSLANSGANVLTF

size: -
D: TRBD2
V: TRBV30
J: TRBJ2-1
DNA: TGTGCCTGGAGTCCGGGACTAGCGGGGTTTGATGAGCAGTTCTTC
CDR3: CAWSPGLAGFDEQFF

size: -
D: -
V: TRBV7-9
J: TRBJ2-5
DNA: TGTGCCAGCAGCCATTCGGCCCCGGGGGAGACCCAGTACTTC
CDR3: CASSHSAPGETQYF

size: -
D: -
V: TRBV25-1
J: TRBJ2-7
DNA: TGTGCCAGCAGTAGGGAGGCAGGGAGCTACGAGCAGTACTTC
CDR3: CASSREAGSYEQYF

size: -
D: TRBD1
V: TRBV7-9
J: TRBJ1-2
DNA: TGTGCCAGCAGCTTGACAGGGGGCGCAGGGGGCGGCTACACCTTC
CDR3: CASSLTGGAGGGYTF

size: -
D: TRBD2
V: TRBV7-9
J: TRBJ2-7
DNA: TGTGCCGGAACTAGCGGGAGGGCCATCAACGAGCAGTACTTC
CDR3: CAGTSGRAINEQYF

size: -
D: TRBD2
V: TRBV7-9
J: TRBJ2-1
DNA: TGTGCCAGCATCCGGGGGGGCAGCCGGGGTGAATCGGGCAATGAGCAGTTCTTC
CDR3: CASIRGGSRGESGNEQFF

size: -
D: TRBD2
V: TRBV5-4
J: TRBJ2-7
DNA: TGTGCCAGCAGCTTGAACGCGGGAGTCTACGGCGAGCAGTACTTC
CDR3: CASSLNAGVYGEQYF

size: -
D: -
V: TRBV5-4
J: TRBJ1-1
DNA: TGTGCCAGCAGCCTGGACATTTTGACTGAAGCTTTCTTT
CDR3: CASSLDILTEAFF

size: -
D: -
V: TRBV5-1
J: TRBJ2-1
DNA: TGCGCCAGCAGCTTGGGCATCGACAATGAGCAGTTCTTC
CDR3: CASSLGIDNEQFF

size: few
D: TRBD1
V: TRBV7-6
J: TRBJ1-1
DNA: TGTGCCAGCAGTCCCAACCGACAGGGGACTGAAGCTTTCTTT
CDR3: CASSPNRQGTEAFF

size: -
D: -
V: TRBV2
J: TRBJ2-1
DNA: TGTGCCAGCGGGGCGGAGTACTCCTACAATGAGCAGTTCTTC
CDR3: CASGAEYSYNEQFF

size: -
D: TRBD2
V: TRBV29-1
J: TRBJ2-1
DNA: TGCAGCGTCGGGGGGACTAGCGGGGGCGATGAGCAGTTCTTC
CDR3: CSVGGTSGGDEQFF

size: -
D: -
V: TRBV4-1
J: TRBJ1-4
DNA: TGCGCCAGCAGCCAAGTCGTCCGCGAAAAACTGTTTTTT
CDR3: CASSQVVREKLFF

size: -
D: TRBD1
V: TRBV4-2
J: TRBJ1-5
DNA: TGTGCCAGCAGCGGAATGGACAGGGGCCAACAGCCCCAGCATTTT
CDR3: CASSGMDRGQQPQHF

size: -
D: -
V: TRBV2
J: TRBJ2-3
DNA: TGTGCCAGCAAACGGGAAGGGAACACAGATACGCAGTATTTT
CDR3: CASKREGNTDTQYF

size: -
D: -
V: TRBV9
J: TRBJ2-7
DNA: TGTGCCAGCAGCGTAGGTGTGACTAGATCCTACGAGCAGTACTTC
CDR3: CASSVGVTRSYEQYF

size: few
D: TRBD1
V: TRBV4-1
J: TRBJ1-1
DNA: TGCGCCAGCAGCCACCCGGGACAGGGGATGACTGAAGCTTTCTTT
CDR3: CASSHPGQGMTEAFF

size: -
D: TRBD1
V: TRBV5-1
J: TRBJ2-3
DNA: TGCGCCAGCAGCTCTTCGACAGGGGGAGGGAGCACAGATACGCAGTATTTT
CDR3: CASSSSTGGGSTDTQYF

size: -
D: TRBD1
V: TRBV6-6
J: TRBJ2-7
DNA: TGTGCCAGCAGTTATTCCCCCAGGACAGGGCGCCACGAGCAGTACTTC
CDR3: CASSYSPRTGRHEQYF

size: -
D: TRBD1
V: TRBV14
J: TRBJ2-2
DNA: TGTGCCAGCAGCCAAGATCCGGGACAGTTAATCGGGGAGCTGTTTTTT
CDR3: CASSQDPGQLIGELFF

size: -
D: TRBD1
V: TRBV11-3
J: TRBJ2-2
DNA: TGTGCCAGCAGCTCACAGGGGCTGACCGGGGAGCTGTTTTTT
CDR3: CASSSQGLTGELFF

size: few
D: -
V: TRBV5-1
J: TRBJ1-2
DNA: TGCGCCAGCTTCCCCGACCCAGCTAACTATGGCTACACCTTC
CDR3: CASFPDPANYGYTF

size: -
D: -
V: TRBV21-1
J: TRBJ2-7
DNA: TGTGCCAGCAGCATTGACAGAATGACCTACGAGCAGTACTTC
CDR3: CASSIDRMTYEQYF

size: -
D: -
V: TRBV18
J: TRBJ1-1
DNA: TGTGCCAGCTCACCGAAGGCTCCTGCTGAAGCTTTCTTT
CDR3: CASSPKAPAEAFF

size: -
D: -
V: TRBV4-2
J: TRBJ2-1
DNA: TGTGCCAGCAGCTCAGCGGGTGGCGATGAGCAGTTCTTC
CDR3: CASSSAGGDEQFF

size: -
D: -
V: TRBV6-1
J: TRBJ2-6
DNA: TGTGCCAGCAGTGACCCTTATGGGGCCAACGTCCTGACTTTC
CDR3: CASSDPYGANVLTF

size: -
D: -
V: TRBV5-5
J: TRBJ1-3
DNA: TGTGCCAGCAGCTTGGACCAGACTGGAAACACCATATATTTT
CDR3: CASSLDQTGNTIYF

size: -
D: -
V: TRBV7-8
J: TRBJ2-1
DNA: TGTGCCAGCAGCTTAGCGTTGGATGAGCAGTTCTTC
CDR3: CASSLALDEQFF

size: few
D: TRBD1
V: TRBV5-4
J: TRBJ2-7
DNA: TGTGCCAGCAGCTGGGACAGGGGAATCGGGGACGAGCAGTACTTC
CDR3: CASSWDRGIGDEQYF

size: -
D: -
V: TRBV9
J: TRBJ1-2
DNA: TGTGCCAGCAGCGTATCAGAGGGGAAGACATATGGCTACACCTTC
CDR3: CASSVSEGKTYGYTF

size: -
D: -
V: TRBV19
J: TRBJ1-1
DNA: TGTGCCAGTAGTCCAAGGGAGGGGAACACTGAAGCTTTCTTT
CDR3: CASSPREGNTEAFF